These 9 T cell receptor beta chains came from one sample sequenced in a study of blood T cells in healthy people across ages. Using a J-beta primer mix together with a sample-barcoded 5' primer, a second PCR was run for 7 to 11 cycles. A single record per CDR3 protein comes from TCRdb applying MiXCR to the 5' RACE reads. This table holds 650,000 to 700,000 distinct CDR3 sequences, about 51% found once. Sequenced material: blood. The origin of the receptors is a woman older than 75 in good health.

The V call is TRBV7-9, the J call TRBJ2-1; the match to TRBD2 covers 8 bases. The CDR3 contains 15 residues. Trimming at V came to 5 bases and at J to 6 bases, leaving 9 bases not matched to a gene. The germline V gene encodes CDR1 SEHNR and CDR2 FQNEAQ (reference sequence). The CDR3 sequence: CASSPKSGRGNEQFF. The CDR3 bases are TGTGCCAGCAGCCCCAAGAGCGGGAGAGGCAATGAGCAGTTCTTC. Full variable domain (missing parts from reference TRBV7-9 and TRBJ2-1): DTGVSQNPRHKITKRGQNVTFRCDPISEHNRLYWYRQTLGQGPEFLTYFQNEAQLEKSRLLSDRFSAERPKGSFSTLEIQRTEQGDSAMYLCASSPKSGRGNEQFFGPGTRLTVL.

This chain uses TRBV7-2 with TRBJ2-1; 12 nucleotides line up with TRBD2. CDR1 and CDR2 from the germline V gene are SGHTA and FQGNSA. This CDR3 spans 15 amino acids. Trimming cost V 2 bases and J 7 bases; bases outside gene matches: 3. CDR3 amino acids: CASSLRLAGDNEQFF. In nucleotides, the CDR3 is TGTGCCAGCAGCTTACGACTAGCGGGAGATAATGAGCAGTTCTTC.

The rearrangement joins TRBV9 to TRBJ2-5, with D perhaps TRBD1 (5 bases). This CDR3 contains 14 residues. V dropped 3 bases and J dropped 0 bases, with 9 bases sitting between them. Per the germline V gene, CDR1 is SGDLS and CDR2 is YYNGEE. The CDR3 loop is CASSGGSYQETQYF. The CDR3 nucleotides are TGTGCCAGCAGCGGGGGCAGCTACCAAGAGACCCAGTACTTC. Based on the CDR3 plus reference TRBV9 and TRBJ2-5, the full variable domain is DSGVTQTPKHLITATGQRVTLRCSPRSGDLSVYWYQQSLDQGLQFLIQYYNGEERAKGNILERFSAQQFPDLHSELNLSSLELGDSALYFCASSGGSYQETQYFGPGTRLLVL.

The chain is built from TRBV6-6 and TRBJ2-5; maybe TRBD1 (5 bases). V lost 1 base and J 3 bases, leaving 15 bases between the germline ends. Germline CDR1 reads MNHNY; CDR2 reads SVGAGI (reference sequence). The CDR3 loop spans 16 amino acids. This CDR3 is CASSYWEQAPKETQYF. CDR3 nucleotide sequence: TGTGCCAGCAGTTACTGGGAACAGGCGCCAAAAGAGACCCAGTACTTC.

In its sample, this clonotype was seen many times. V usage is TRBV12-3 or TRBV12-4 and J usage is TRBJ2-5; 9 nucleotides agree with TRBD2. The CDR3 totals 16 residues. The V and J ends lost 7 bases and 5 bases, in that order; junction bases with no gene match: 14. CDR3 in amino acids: CASTLGASGKRETQYF. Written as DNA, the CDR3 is TGTGCCAGCACCCTCGGGGCTAGCGGGAAACGGGAGACCCAGTACTTC.

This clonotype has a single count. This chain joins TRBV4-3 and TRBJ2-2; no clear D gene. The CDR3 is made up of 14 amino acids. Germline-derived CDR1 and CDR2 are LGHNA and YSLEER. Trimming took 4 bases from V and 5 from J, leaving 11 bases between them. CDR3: CASSLTIQTGELFF. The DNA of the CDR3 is TGCGCCAGCAGCCTAACAATCCAAACCGGGGAGCTGTTTTTT.

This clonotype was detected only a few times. The chain's CDR3 is CASSLRVWREGNSPLHF. The DNA of the CDR3 is TGTGCCAGCAGTTTGCGGGTTTGGAGGGAAGGCAATTCACCCCTCCACTTT. This chain connects TRBV12-3 or TRBV12-4 to TRBJ1-6, with D uncertain. CDR3 size: 17 residues. Trimming stripped 3 bases from V and 7 bases from J, with 19 bases between.

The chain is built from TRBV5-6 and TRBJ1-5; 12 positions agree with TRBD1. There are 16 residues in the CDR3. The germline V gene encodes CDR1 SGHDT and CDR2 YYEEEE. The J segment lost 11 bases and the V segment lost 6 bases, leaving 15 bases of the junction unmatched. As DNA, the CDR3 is TGTGCCAGCACCCGAAAGGGACAGGGGGCGCGGGGAGCCCAGCATTTT. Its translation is CASTRKGQGARGAQHF.

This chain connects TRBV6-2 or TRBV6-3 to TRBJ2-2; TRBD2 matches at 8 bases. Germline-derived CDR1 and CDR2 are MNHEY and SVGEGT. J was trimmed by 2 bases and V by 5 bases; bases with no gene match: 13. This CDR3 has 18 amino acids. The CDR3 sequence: CASSPLRPGLVNTGELFF. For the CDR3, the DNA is TGTGCCAGCAGTCCCCTACGACCGGGACTAGTAAACACCGGGGAGCTGTTTTTT.